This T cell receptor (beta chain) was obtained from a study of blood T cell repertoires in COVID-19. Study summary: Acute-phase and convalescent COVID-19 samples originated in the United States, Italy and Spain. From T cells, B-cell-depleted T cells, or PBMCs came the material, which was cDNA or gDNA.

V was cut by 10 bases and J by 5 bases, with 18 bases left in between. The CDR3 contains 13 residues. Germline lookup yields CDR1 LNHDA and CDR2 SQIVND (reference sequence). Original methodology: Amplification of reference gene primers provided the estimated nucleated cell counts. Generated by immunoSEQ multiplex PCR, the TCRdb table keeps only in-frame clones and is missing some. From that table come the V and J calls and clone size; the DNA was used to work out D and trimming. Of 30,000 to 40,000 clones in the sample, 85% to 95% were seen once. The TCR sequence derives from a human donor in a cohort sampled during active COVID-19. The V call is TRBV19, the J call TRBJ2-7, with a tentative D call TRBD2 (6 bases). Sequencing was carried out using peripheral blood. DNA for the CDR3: TGTGCCACCGCTGACGACTGGGGGGACGAGCAGTACTTC. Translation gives CATADDWGDEQYF. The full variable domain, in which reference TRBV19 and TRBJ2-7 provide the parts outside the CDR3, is DGGITQSPKYLFRKEGQNVTLSCEQNLNHDAMYWYRQDPGQGLRLIYYSQIVNDFQKGDIAEGYSVSREKKESFPLTVTSAQKNPTAFYLCATADDWGDEQYFGPGTRLTVT.